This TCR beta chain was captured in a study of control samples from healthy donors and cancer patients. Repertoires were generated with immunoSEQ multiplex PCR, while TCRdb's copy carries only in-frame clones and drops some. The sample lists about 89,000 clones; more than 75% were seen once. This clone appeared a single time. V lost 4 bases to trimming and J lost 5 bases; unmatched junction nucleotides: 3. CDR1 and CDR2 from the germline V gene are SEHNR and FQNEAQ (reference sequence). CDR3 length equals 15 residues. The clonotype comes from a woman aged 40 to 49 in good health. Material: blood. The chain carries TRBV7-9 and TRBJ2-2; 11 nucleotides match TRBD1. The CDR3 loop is CASSSGTGGTGELFF. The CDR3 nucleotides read TGTGCCAGCAGCTCCGGGACAGGGGGGACCGGGGAGCTGTTTTTT.